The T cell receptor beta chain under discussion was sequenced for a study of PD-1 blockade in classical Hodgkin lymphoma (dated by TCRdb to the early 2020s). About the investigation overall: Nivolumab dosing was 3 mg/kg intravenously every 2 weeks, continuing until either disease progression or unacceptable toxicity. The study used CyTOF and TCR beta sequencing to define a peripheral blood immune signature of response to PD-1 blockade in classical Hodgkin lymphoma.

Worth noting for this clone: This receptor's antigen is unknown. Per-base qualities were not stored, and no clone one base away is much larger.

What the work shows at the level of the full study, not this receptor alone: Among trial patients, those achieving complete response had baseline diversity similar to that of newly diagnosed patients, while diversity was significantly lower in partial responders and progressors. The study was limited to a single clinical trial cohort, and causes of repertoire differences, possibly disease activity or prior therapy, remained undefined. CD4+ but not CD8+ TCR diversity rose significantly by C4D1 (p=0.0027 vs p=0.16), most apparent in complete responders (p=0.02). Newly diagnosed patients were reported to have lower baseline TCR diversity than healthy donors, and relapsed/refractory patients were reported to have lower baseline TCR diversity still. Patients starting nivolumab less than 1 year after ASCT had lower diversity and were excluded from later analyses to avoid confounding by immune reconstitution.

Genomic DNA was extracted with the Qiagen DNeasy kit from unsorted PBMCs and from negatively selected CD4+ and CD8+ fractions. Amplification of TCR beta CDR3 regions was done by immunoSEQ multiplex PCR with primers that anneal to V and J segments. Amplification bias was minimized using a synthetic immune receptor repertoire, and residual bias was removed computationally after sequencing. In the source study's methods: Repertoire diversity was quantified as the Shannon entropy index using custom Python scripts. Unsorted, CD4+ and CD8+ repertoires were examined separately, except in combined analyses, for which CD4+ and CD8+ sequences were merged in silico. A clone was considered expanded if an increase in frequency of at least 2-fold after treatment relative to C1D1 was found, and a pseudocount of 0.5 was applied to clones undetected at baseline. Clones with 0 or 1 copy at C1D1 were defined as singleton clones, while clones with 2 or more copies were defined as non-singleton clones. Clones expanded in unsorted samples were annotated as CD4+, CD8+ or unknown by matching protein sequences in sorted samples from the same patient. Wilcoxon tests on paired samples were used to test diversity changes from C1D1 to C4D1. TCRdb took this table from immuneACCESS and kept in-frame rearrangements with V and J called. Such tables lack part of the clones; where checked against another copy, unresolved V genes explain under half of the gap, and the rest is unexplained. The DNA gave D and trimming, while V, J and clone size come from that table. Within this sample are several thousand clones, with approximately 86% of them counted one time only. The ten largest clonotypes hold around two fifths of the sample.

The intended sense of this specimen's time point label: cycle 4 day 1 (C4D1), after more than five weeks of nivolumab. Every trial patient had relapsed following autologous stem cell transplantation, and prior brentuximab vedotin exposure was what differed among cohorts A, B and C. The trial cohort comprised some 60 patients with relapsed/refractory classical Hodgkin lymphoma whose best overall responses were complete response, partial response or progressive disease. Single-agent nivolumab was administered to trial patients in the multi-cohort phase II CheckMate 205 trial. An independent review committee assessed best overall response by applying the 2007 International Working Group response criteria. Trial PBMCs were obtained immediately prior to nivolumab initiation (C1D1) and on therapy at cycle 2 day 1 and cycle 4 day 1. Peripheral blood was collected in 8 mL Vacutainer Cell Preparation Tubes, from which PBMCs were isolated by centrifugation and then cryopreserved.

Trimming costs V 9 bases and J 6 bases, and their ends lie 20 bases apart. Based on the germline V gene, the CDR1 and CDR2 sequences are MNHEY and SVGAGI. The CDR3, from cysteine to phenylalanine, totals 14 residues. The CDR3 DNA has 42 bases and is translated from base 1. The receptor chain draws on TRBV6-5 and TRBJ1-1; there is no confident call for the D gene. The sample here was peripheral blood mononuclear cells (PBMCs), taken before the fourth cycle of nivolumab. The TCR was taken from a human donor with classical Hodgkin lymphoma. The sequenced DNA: TGTGCCAGTCAGGTACTAGGTCTGGGGTCTGAAGCTTTCTTT. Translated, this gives CASQVLGLGSEAFF.